A single T cell receptor beta chain is shown here with its context. What it binds is unknown. The CDR3 loop spans 16 amino acids. With 4 bases removed from V and 3 bases from J, the gap between germline ends came to 17 bases. Per germline, CDR1 SEHNR and CDR2 FQNEAQ (reference sequence). The data belong to a study of cytomegalovirus exposure and HLA in healthy donors. The PCR made use of 60 Vbeta and 13 Jbeta primers. The repertoire was sequenced with immunoSEQ multiplex PCR; TCRdb's copy has only in-frame clones and lacks some. The sample holds roughly 200,000 clones, around 90% seen once. General study points: Certain indistinguishable V segments, among them TRBV6-2 and TRBV6-3, were excluded. Within the data, a cluster of highly shared sequence variants was likely a sequencing artifact.

The sequence came from a boy younger than 10 in good health and CMV-seronegative. The chain carries TRBV7-9 and TRBJ2-3, with TRBD1 as a possible D gene (6 bases). The sample was PBMCs. The DNA for the CDR3 is TGTGCCAGCAGCTCTAGAACCAGGGGCACAACAGATACGCAGTATTTT. It specifies CASSSRTRGTTDTQYF.